This note documents a single TCR beta chain sequence. The time point: peripheral blood 6 weeks after treatment start. Unmatched junction bases numbered 5, after V lost 6 bases and J lost 2 bases. CDR3 length: 14 residues. Germline V gene data show CDR1 as MNHEY and CDR2 as SMNVEV (reference sequence). These data come from a study of PD-L1 blockade in urothelial cancer. Study in general: It was around 2014 that patients started atezolizumab at 1,200 mg intravenously every 3 weeks. There were a median of about 150,000 T cells in blood samples.

The table came from immunoSEQ multiplex PCR; TCRdb's copy has only in-frame clones and leaves some out. The sample carries around 110,000 clones, approximately 90% recorded once. Sample: PBMCs, taken around atezolizumab (anti-PD-L1) treatment. The source is a man aged 60-69 years with urothelial cancer. J is TRBJ2-7 and V is TRBV27, with 9 bases identical to TRBD1. The CDR3 DNA follows: TGTGCCAGCAGACCCCGGGACAGGGCCTACGAGCAGTACTTC. Encoded protein: CASRPRDRAYEQYF.